These 13 T cell receptor beta chains share one sample of origin, sequenced in a study of CD8 T cells in ankylosing spondylitis. TCRdb ran MiXCR on the 5' RACE reads and lists one entry per CDR3 protein. The sample holds a few hundred thousand distinct CDR3 sequences, around 10% seen once. The sample taken for sequencing was blood, either unsorted or a sorted T cell fraction (not recorded which). Receptors were obtained from a female donor with ankylosing spondylitis or in good health (not recorded which).

This clonotype was seen only a few times. The chain carries TRBV14 and TRBJ2-1, with D possibly matching TRBD2 (8 bases). This CDR3 is built from 15 residues. Germline values: CDR1 SGHDN, CDR2 FVKESK. Trimming took off 4 bases at V and 7 bases at J, with 17 bases between the two ends. CDR3 DNA sequence: TGTGCCAGCAGCCTGGGACTAGGGGGCGGAAATGAGCAGTTCTTC. Translation gives CASSLGLGGGNEQFF.

This clonotype has at least ten counts. The chain combines TRBV10-3 with TRBJ2-2; the D is unclear. The CDR3 consists of 15 residues. V lost 6 bases to trimming and J lost 3 bases, with 14 bases between them. Looked up from germline, CDR1 is ENHRY and CDR2 is SYGVKD. CDR3 sequence reads: CAISSHSRDTGELFF. The CDR3 DNA reads as TGTGCCATCAGCTCCCATTCCCGGGACACCGGGGAGCTGTTTTTT.

This clonotype was observed at least ten times. The CDR3 DNA reads as TGTGCCAGCAGTTTTGGGACTGCTAACACTGAAGCTTTCTTT. Translation: CASSFGTANTEAFF. The chain is built from TRBV28 and TRBJ1-1, with D maybe TRBD1 (5 bases). The CDR3 extends over 14 amino acids. From germline, CDR1 is MDHEN and CDR2 SYDVKM. Trimming shortened V by 3 bases and J by 2 bases, and 10 bases separated the two germline ends.

Concerning this clonotype: It may be a read error: a sequence one base away is much more abundant. The rearrangement uses TRBV28 and TRBJ1-1, with D hard to call. Germline CDR1 is MDHEN and CDR2 is SYDVKM. Trimming left V 6 bases short and J 10 bases short, with 12 bases between. The CDR3 has 11 residues. The DNA for the CDR3 is TGTGCCAGCAGCTTACTAAATGTAGCTTTCTTT. Translation: CASSLLNVAFF.

In its sample, this clonotype was seen many times. The chain is built from TRBV29-1 and TRBJ2-2, with a tentative D call TRBD1 (5 bases). The ends were cut back, 4 bases at V and 6 bases at J, with 12 bases in the middle. The length of the CDR3 is 13 residues. Germline values: CDR1 SQVTM, CDR2 ANQGSEA. CDR3 nucleotides: TGCAGCGTTGTTAGACAGCCGTCCGGGGAGCTGTTTTTT. Translated: CSVVRQPSGELFF.

In this sample, this clonotype turned up many times. The chain links TRBV20-1 to TRBJ2-3, with 8 bases fitting TRBD2. The CDR3 contains 12 residues. Germline CDR1 DFQATT, CDR2 SNEGSKA (reference sequence). Germline trimming cut 8 bases from V and 3 bases from J; bases unmatched to any gene: 4. In nucleotides, the CDR3 is TGCAGTAGCGGGACTAGTACAGATACGCAGTATTTT. It yields the protein CSSGTSTDTQYF.

This clonotype was detected ten times or more. The rearrangement links TRBV5-1 to TRBJ2-2; D is unresolved. Between the trimmed V and J ends, which lost 6 bases and 3 bases, there was a span of 6 bases. Germline-derived CDR1 and CDR2 are SGHRS and YFSETQ. The CDR3 contains 12 residues. The CDR3 here is CASKSDTGELFF. The CDR3 coding sequence is TGCGCCAGCAAAAGTGACACCGGGGAGCTGTTTTTT.

The gene calls are TRBV27 and TRBJ2-5; D remains ambiguous. V lost 7 bases to trimming and J lost 1 base, with 10 bases between them. The germline gives CDR1 MNHEY, CDR2 SMNVEV (reference sequence). CDR3 length: 13 residues. CDR3 amino acids: CASTSAFQETQYF. The DNA for the CDR3 is TGTGCCAGCACATCGGCGTTCCAAGAGACCCAGTACTTC.

This clonotype was recorded at least ten times. V and J are TRBV20-1 and TRBJ2-3; 7 positions agree with TRBD1. CDR3 length: 14 residues. J gave up 1 base and V 6 bases, and 7 bases lay outside the gene matches. Germline V gene sequence: CDR1 DFQATT, CDR2 SNEGSKA (reference sequence). CDR3 residues: CSAPVGGRTDTQYF. CDR3 sequence (DNA): TGCAGTGCCCCCGTAGGGGGCCGCACAGATACGCAGTATTTT.

On this clonotype: One base away lies a much larger clone, so this may be a sequencing read error. This chain connects TRBV7-9 to TRBJ1-1, with D perhaps TRBD1 (5 bases). CDR1 is SEHNR, CDR2 FQNEAQ, per germline (reference sequence). The CDR3 consists of 14 residues. Trimming left V 5 bases short and J 5 bases short, with 15 bases between. CDR3 in amino acids: CASSARTRVTEAFF. CDR3 in DNA: TGTGCCAGCAGCGCCCGGACACGGGTTACTGAAGCTTTCTTT.

This clonotype was observed a few times. This CDR3 reads CASSPTGQQETQYF. The CDR3 nucleotides are TGTGCCAGCAGCCCCACGGGACAGCAAGAGACCCAGTACTTC. The gene calls are TRBV5-6 and TRBJ2-5; 7 nucleotides line up with TRBD1. Trimming removed 4 bases from V and 2 bases from J; junction bases left unmatched: 5. Looked up from germline, CDR1 is SGHDT and CDR2 is YYEEEE. The CDR3 consists of 14 residues.

This clonotype occurred many times. The V and J genes are TRBV20-1 and TRBJ2-7, with D perhaps assigned TRBD1 or TRBD2 (5 bases each). V was trimmed by 3 bases and J by 6 bases, leaving 21 bases between them. Germline loops: CDR1 DFQATT, CDR2 SNEGSKA (reference sequence). There are 15 residues in the CDR3. CDR3 residues: CSASDIGDGAPEQYF. CDR3 sequence (DNA): TGCAGTGCTAGTGACATCGGCGACGGGGCCCCCGAGCAGTACTTC.

This clonotype was seen many times. CDR3 residues: CASINSGANVLTF. The CDR3 DNA follows: TGTGCCAGCATTAACTCTGGGGCCAACGTCCTGACTTTC. This chain uses TRBV28 with TRBJ2-6; D remains unclear. Trimming left V 7 bases short and J 0 bases short, with 4 bases between. Germline V CDR1 and CDR2: MDHEN, SYDVKM. The CDR3 spans 13 residues.